This T cell receptor beta chain came from a study of molecular identifiers for immune sequencing clone quantification. MiXCR, run by TCRdb on the PCR reads, gives a single entry per CDR3 protein. Here the sample spans around 470,000 distinct CDR3 sequences, around 25% being singletons. The V gene lost 0 bases and the J gene lost 3 bases, with 10 bases spanning the gap. Germline-derived CDR1 and CDR2 are MNHEY and SVGAGI. This CDR3 contains 15 residues. The chain is built from TRBV6-5 and TRBJ2-3; the D is unclear. Sequences were obtained from naive CD8+ T cells from blood, with Jurkat cell RNA spiked in. Subset in this sample: FACS-sorted CD8+CD4-CCR7+CD45RA+ naive T cells. The TCR comes from a human donor in good health. Some libraries in this study had Jurkat cell RNA spiked in. CDR3 coding DNA: TGTGCCAGCAGTTACTCGGAGAGTGGGACAGATACGCAGTATTTT. The encoded protein is CASSYSESGTDTQYF.